One and the same sample provided the 10 T cell receptor beta chains below, sequenced in a study of blood T cell repertoires in COVID-19. Sequencing used immunoSEQ multiplex PCR; TCRdb keeps in-frame clones, though not all of them. The sample shows 120,000 or so clones, around four fifths of them seen only once. Input material: peripheral blood. Receptor source: a human donor in a cohort sampled during active COVID-19.

Concerning this clone itself: Other nucleotide sequences in the sample specify the same CDR3. The rearrangement uses TRBV7-2 and TRBJ2-5; 9 nucleotides line up with TRBD1. V lost 6 bases to trimming and J lost 4 bases; unmatched junction nucleotides: 3. The CDR3 loop spans 13 amino acids. Germline V CDR1 and CDR2: SGHTA, FQGNSA. CDR3 amino acids: CASRSDRGETQYF. In nucleotides, the CDR3 is TGTGCCAGCAGATCGGACAGGGGAGAGACCCAGTACTTC.

This chain uses TRBV4-2 with TRBJ1-6; 9 bases align to TRBD1. The V segment lost 0 bases and the J segment 6 bases; nucleotides outside the gene matches: 6. This CDR3 has 17 amino acids. CDR1 is LGHNA, CDR2 YNFKEQ, per germline. The CDR3 nucleotides are TGTGCCAGCAGCCAAGAGAGGCCGGGACAGGGTAATTCACCCCTCCACTTT. Its protein is CASSQERPGQGNSPLHF.

This chain links TRBV5-1 with TRBJ2-1, with TRBD2 as a possible D gene (6 bases). Germline values: CDR1 SGHRS, CDR2 YFSETQ. V dropped 0 bases and J dropped 2 bases, with 9 bases sitting between them. This CDR3 has 15 residues. Here the CDR3 reads CASSLGGGTYNEQFF. CDR3 nucleotides: TGCGCCAGCAGCTTGGGCGGCGGGACCTACAATGAGCAGTTCTTC.

CDR3 sequence reads: CASSLLGGAGHGETQYF. CDR3 DNA sequence: TGTGCCAGCAGCTTACTGGGAGGGGCGGGACACGGAGAGACCCAGTACTTC. The chain couples TRBV7-6 to TRBJ2-5; D might be TRBD2 (7 bases). Germline V gene data show CDR1 as SGHVS and CDR2 as FNYEAQ. V lost 2 bases to trimming and J lost 4 bases, with 20 bases between them. CDR3 length equals 17 residues.

The genes are TRBV29-1 and TRBJ2-5, with 9 positions matching TRBD1. This CDR3 is built from 14 residues. V was pared by 6 bases and J by 3 bases, with 8 bases of the junction left unmatched. The V gene's germline CDR1 is SQVTM and CDR2 ANQGSEA. The CDR3 sequence: CSVVPGTGKETQYF. CDR3 bases: TGCAGCGTAGTACCCGGGACAGGGAAAGAGACCCAGTACTTC.

This chain joins TRBV27 and TRBJ2-7; TRBD1 matches 8 bases. The CDR3 runs 15 residues. The germline V gene encodes CDR1 MNHEY and CDR2 SMNVEV (reference sequence). V trimming: 4 bases; J trimming: 0 bases; junction bases outside the gene matches: 5. CDR3 residues: CASSYRGQGSYEQYF. The CDR3 DNA sequence: TGTGCCAGCAGTTACCGTGGACAGGGCTCCTACGAGCAGTACTTC.

On this clone: Germline is not matched at one junction end, which may reflect a read error. V gene TRBV7-7 combines with J gene TRBJ2-5; D is undetermined. Germline CDR1 and CDR2: SSHAT and FNYEAQ (reference sequence). This CDR3 has 13 amino acids. CDR3: CASSRSQSETQYF. As DNA, the CDR3 is TGTGCTAGCAGCCGGTCTCAATCAGAGACCCAGTACTTC.

With respect to this clone: Other DNA sequences in this specimen translate into the identical CDR3. The CDR3 protein is CASSQDRGYGNTIYF. As DNA, the CDR3 is TGTGCCAGCAGCCAAGACAGGGGCTATGGAAACACCATATATTTT. The chain recombines TRBV3-1 (or the pseudogene TRBV3-2) with TRBJ1-3; D perhaps matches TRBD1 (6 bases). CDR1 is LGHDT and CDR2 is YNNKEL in the germline V gene (reference sequence). Trimming took off 0 bases at V and 3 bases at J, with 9 bases between the two ends. The CDR3 consists of 15 residues.

The chain carries TRBV30 and TRBJ2-1, with D possibly matching TRBD2 (5 bases). Trimming shortened V by 3 bases and J by 9 bases, and 9 bases separated the two germline ends. This CDR3 has 11 residues. Germline-derived CDR1 and CDR2 are GTSNPN and SVGIG (reference sequence). The CDR3 DNA sequence: TGTGCCTGGAGCGGGGTGGGTGAGCAGTTCTTC. Translation: CAWSGVGEQFF.

This chain connects TRBV12-2 to TRBJ2-1; the D segment call TRBD1 is taken from the table without a DNA check. TRBV12-2 is a known pseudogene. The CDR3 runs to 18 residues. CDR3 residues: CASRLGQGNRSSYNEQFF. CDR3 nucleotides: TGTGCAAGTCGCTTAGGGCAGGGGAATCGGAGCTCCTACAATGAGCAGTTCTTC.